The rows below give T cell receptor beta chains drawn from one sample of a study of CD8+ T cells in alopecia areata. The data were produced by immunoSEQ multiplex PCR, yet TCRdb's version contains in-frame clones alone and is incomplete. The data show roughly 16,000 clones, more than 50% seen once. Source material: skin. The receptors were gathered from a human donor with alopecia areata. The CDR3 runs from the conserved cysteine through the conserved F or W. D genes are given only for firm matches. The size entry is marked missing in some rows and otherwise reads once, few, many or a size class.

J gene: TRBJ2-2; D gene: TRBD1; V gene: TRBV19; clone size: .; CDR3 DNA: TGTGCCAGTACCGTGACAGGGGTCACCGGGGAGCTGTTTTTT; CDR3 protein: CASTVTGVTGELFF
J gene: TRBJ2-1; D gene: .; V gene: TRBV9; clone size: .; CDR3 DNA: TGTGCCAGCAGCCTATACCCCCCGACAGTGAATAATGAGCAGTTCTTC; CDR3 protein: CASSLYPPTVNNEQFF
J gene: TRBJ2-5; D gene: TRBD2; V gene: TRBV6-6; clone size: few; CDR3 DNA: TGTGCCAGCACTAACGGGAGGATCAGAGAGACCCAGTACTTC; CDR3 protein: CASTNGRIRETQYF
J gene: TRBJ2-7; D gene: .; V gene: TRBV7-9; clone size: .; CDR3 DNA: TGTGCCAGCATTCCCTCAGGGGGAGGGGACTACGAGCAGTACTTC; CDR3 protein: CASIPSGGGDYEQYF
J gene: TRBJ2-5; D gene: TRBD2; V gene: TRBV4-1; clone size: .; CDR3 DNA: TGCGCCAGCAGCCACCCGGGACTAGCGGGAGGGCCGGGGCAAGAGACCCAGTACTTC; CDR3 protein: CASSHPGLAGGPGQETQYF
J gene: TRBJ2-5; D gene: TRBD1; V gene: TRBV19; clone size: .; CDR3 DNA: TGTGCCAGTAGTATATCCCGGGACAGGGCACGAAGGGAGACCCAGTACTTC; CDR3 protein: CASSISRDRARRETQYF
J gene: TRBJ2-1; D gene: .; V gene: TRBV7-9; clone size: .; CDR3 DNA: TGTGCCAGCAGCCCCGGACGTTTCTCCTACAATGAGCAGTTCTTC; CDR3 protein: CASSPGRFSYNEQFF
J gene: TRBJ2-7; D gene: .; V gene: TRBV5-1; clone size: .; CDR3 DNA: TGCGCCAGCAGCTACAGCGGGTTCCACGAGCAGTACTTC; CDR3 protein: CASSYSGFHEQYF
J gene: TRBJ1-1; D gene: .; V gene: TRBV6-1; clone size: .; CDR3 DNA: TGTGCCAGCAGTGAATTAATACAGAACACTGAAGCTTTCTTT; CDR3 protein: CASSELIQNTEAFF
J gene: TRBJ1-1; D gene: .; V gene: TRBV11-3; clone size: few; CDR3 DNA: TGTGCCAGCAGCTACACCCTGGGACTTGACTGGGATCTTGAAGCTTTCTTT; CDR3 protein: CASSYTLGLDWDLEAFF
J gene: TRBJ2-1; D gene: TRBD2; V gene: TRBV10-1; clone size: .; CDR3 DNA: TGCGCCAGCAGTGAGCACCCTCGCGGGAGGGCCGGGAGGAATGAGCAGTTCTTC; CDR3 protein: CASSEHPRGRAGRNEQFF
J gene: TRBJ2-1; D gene: .; V gene: TRBV30; clone size: few; CDR3 DNA: TGTGCCTGGAGTTATAGTTACAATGAGCAGTTCTTC; CDR3 protein: CAWSYSYNEQFF
J gene: TRBJ2-1; D gene: .; V gene: TRBV5-1; clone size: .; CDR3 DNA: TGCGCCAGCAGCTTGGACGCAGGGAAGGCTGATGAGCAGTTCTTC; CDR3 protein: CASSLDAGKADEQFF
J gene: TRBJ2-7; D gene: .; V gene: TRBV29-1; clone size: once; CDR3 DNA: TGCAGCGTTGTTCTAGGGAACGAGCAGTACTTC; CDR3 protein: CSVVLGNEQYF
J gene: TRBJ2-1; D gene: .; V gene: TRBV28; clone size: .; CDR3 DNA: TGTGCCAGCAGTCCTATTCTAGCGCGGTCCTACAATGAGCAGTTCTTC; CDR3 protein: CASSPILARSYNEQFF
J gene: TRBJ2-7; D gene: .; V gene: TRBV28; clone size: .; CDR3 DNA: TGTGCCACCGCCGGACGGTACTACGAGCAGTACTTC; CDR3 protein: CATAGRYYEQYF
J gene: TRBJ1-2; D gene: .; V gene: TRBV28; clone size: .; CDR3 DNA: TGTGCCAGCACCACGGGCCTCAACTATGGCTACACCTTC; CDR3 protein: CASTTGLNYGYTF
J gene: TRBJ2-1; D gene: TRBD2; V gene: TRBV27; clone size: medium-sized; CDR3 DNA: TGTGCCAGCAGGGACCCCGCGGGAGCCTCCTACAATGAGCAGTTCTTC; CDR3 protein: CASRDPAGASYNEQFF
J gene: TRBJ1-1; D gene: TRBD1; V gene: TRBV20-1; clone size: .; CDR3 DNA: TGCAGTGCTAGAGATACAGGGGTAGCTTTCTTT; CDR3 protein: CSARDTGVAFF
J gene: TRBJ2-7; D gene: .; V gene: TRBV7-9; clone size: medium-sized; CDR3 DNA: TGTGCCAGCAGCCCGTATTACACCATAGGGGAATACGAGCAGTACTTC; CDR3 protein: CASSPYYTIGEYEQYF
J gene: TRBJ2-7; D gene: TRBD1; V gene: TRBV19; clone size: .; CDR3 DNA: TGTGCCAGTAGTACCGTACCGGGACAGAGCTACGAGCAGTACTTC; CDR3 protein: CASSTVPGQSYEQYF
J gene: TRBJ2-5; D gene: TRBD2; V gene: TRBV28; clone size: few; CDR3 DNA: TGTGCCAGCAGTCCTCGACCGGGACTAGCGGGACCAGGGGGGACCCAGTACTTC; CDR3 protein: CASSPRPGLAGPGGTQYF
J gene: TRBJ1-2; D gene: .; V gene: TRBV5-1; clone size: .; CDR3 DNA: TGCGCCAGCAGCCGGACGGCAGATGGCTACACCTTC; CDR3 protein: CASSRTADGYTF
J gene: TRBJ1-2; D gene: TRBD1; V gene: TRBV19; clone size: .; CDR3 DNA: TGTGCCAGTACCCAACCCCGACAGGGACAATATGGCTACACCTTC; CDR3 protein: CASTQPRQGQYGYTF
J gene: TRBJ2-1; D gene: TRBD2; V gene: TRBV5-1; clone size: .; CDR3 DNA: TGCGCCAGCAGCTTGGAACCGGGGGGTAATGAGCAGTTCTTC; CDR3 protein: CASSLEPGGNEQFF
J gene: TRBJ2-3; D gene: TRBD1; V gene: TRBV7-9; clone size: .; CDR3 DNA: TGTGCCAGCAGCCTACAGGGGTCAAGCACAGATACGCAGTATTTT; CDR3 protein: CASSLQGSSTDTQYF
J gene: TRBJ2-1; D gene: TRBD2; V gene: TRBV27; clone size: .; CDR3 DNA: TGTGCCAGCAGACCCGGGACTAGCACGGTCTATGAGCAGTTCTTC; CDR3 protein: CASRPGTSTVYEQFF
J gene: TRBJ1-2; D gene: TRBD1; V gene: TRBV28; clone size: .; CDR3 DNA: TGTGCCAGCAGTCCGCGACAGGGGGCGCGTATTCATGGCTACACCTTC; CDR3 protein: CASSPRQGARIHGYTF
J gene: TRBJ1-5; D gene: TRBD1; V gene: TRBV28; clone size: .; CDR3 DNA: TGTGCCAGCAGTTTGACAGGGTTCCAGCCCCAGCATTTT; CDR3 protein: CASSLTGFQPQHF
J gene: TRBJ2-1; D gene: .; V gene: TRBV27; clone size: once; CDR3 DNA: TGTGCCAGCAGTCCTCGCGGGACTGGTATCAATGAGCAGTTCTTC; CDR3 protein: CASSPRGTGINEQFF